Sequencing of this TCR beta chain was carried out in a study of blood T cell repertoires in COVID-19. Overall study context: In each case, the material was cDNA or gDNA derived from T cells, B-cell-depleted T cells, or PBMCs.

Enrolled during active infection, Seattle patients were then followed longitudinally. Germline assignment: CDR1 SEHNR and CDR2 FQNEAQ (reference sequence). The CDR3 spans 15 residues. V dropped 6 bases and J dropped 2; count of bases not matched to a gene: 9. Sequencing used immunoSEQ multiplex PCR; TCRdb keeps in-frame clones, though not all of them. The sample carries about 210,000 clones, approximately 85% recorded once. This clonotype originated in a man aged 50-59 years with COVID-19, enrolled during active disease. Sequencing input: peripheral blood. The rearrangement uses TRBV7-9 and TRBJ1-2, with 7 bases aligning to TRBD1. In DNA form, the CDR3 reads TGTGCCAGCAGACCTGCCGGGACAGAGAACTATGGCTACACCTTC. This gives the protein CASRPAGTENYGYTF.